The 4 T cell receptor beta chains in this list originate from one sample, sequenced in a study of blood T cell repertoires in COVID-19. Produced via immunoSEQ multiplex PCR; TCRdb's table is partial and in-frame only. The table includes approximately 56,000 clones, roughly nine tenths detected once. What was sequenced was peripheral blood. These receptors were collected from a man older than 75 with active or convalescent COVID-19.

This chain uses TRBV5-4 with TRBJ2-1, with 9 bases aligning to TRBD2. The CDR3 contains 16 residues. CDR1 is SGHNT and CDR2 is YYREEE in the germline V gene (reference sequence). J was trimmed by 4 bases and V by 0 bases; bases with no gene match: 5. The CDR3 reads CASSLGAGGRYNEQFF. The DNA of the CDR3 is TGTGCCAGCAGCTTGGGTGCGGGAGGGCGTTACAATGAGCAGTTCTTC.

This clone has only a few counts. The chain carries TRBV11-2 and TRBJ1-1, with 7 bases that match TRBD1. The trim removed 1 base at V and 13 bases at J, leaving 12 bases unmatched. Germline lookup yields CDR1 SGHAT and CDR2 FQNNGV. The CDR3 is 14 residues long. In DNA form, the CDR3 reads TGTGCCAGCAGCTTAGTAGGTCCGGGACAGATTGTTTTCTTT. Its protein is CASSLVGPGQIVFF.

The chain couples TRBV28 to TRBJ2-5, with D possibly matching TRBD2 (6 bases). The V and J ends lost 6 bases and 2 bases respectively, with 16 bases between them. The germline V gene has CDR1 MDHEN and CDR2 SYDVKM. There are 15 residues in the CDR3. The CDR3 DNA is TGTGCCAGCAGCGGGGCGGGGTTTGTACAAGAGACCCAGTACTTC. This encodes CASSGAGFVQETQYF. Using reference TRBV28 and TRBJ2-5 for the parts outside the CDR3, the full variable domain is DVKVTQSSRYLVKRTGEKVFLECVQDMDHENMFWYRQDPGLGLRLIYFSYDVKMKEKGDIPEGYSVSREKKERFSLILESASTNQTSMYLCASSGAGFVQETQYFGPGTRLLVL.

The chain recombines TRBV19 with TRBJ2-7; no definite D call. Looked up from germline, CDR1 is LNHDA and CDR2 is SQIVND (reference sequence). The V end was cut by 3 bases, the J end by 4 bases, with 13 bases between. This CDR3 spans 14 amino acids. CDR3 amino acids: CASSIAVIGYEQYF. The CDR3 DNA follows: TGTGCCAGTAGTATCGCGGTGATAGGATACGAGCAGTACTTC.